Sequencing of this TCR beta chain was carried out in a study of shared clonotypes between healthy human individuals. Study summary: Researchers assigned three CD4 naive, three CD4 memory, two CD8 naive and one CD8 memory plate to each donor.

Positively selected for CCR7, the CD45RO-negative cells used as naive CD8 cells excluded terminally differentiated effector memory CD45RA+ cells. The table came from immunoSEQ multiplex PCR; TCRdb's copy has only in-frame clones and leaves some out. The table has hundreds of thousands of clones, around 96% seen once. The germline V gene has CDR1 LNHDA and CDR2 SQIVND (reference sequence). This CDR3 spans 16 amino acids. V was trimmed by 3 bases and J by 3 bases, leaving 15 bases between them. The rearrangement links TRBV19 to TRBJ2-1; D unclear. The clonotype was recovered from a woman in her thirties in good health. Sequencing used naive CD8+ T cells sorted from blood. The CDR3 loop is CASSISGFAIYNEQFF. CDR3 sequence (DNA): TGTGCCAGTAGTATTAGTGGTTTTGCGATCTACAATGAGCAGTTCTTC.